The 15 T cell receptor beta chains below were found in one sample sequenced in a study of STAT5B mutations in CD4+ large granular lymphocyte leukemia. Sequencing used immunoSEQ multiplex PCR; TCRdb keeps in-frame clones, though not all of them. The table records roughly 25,000 clones, roughly 69% of them present only once. Sequenced input: CD4+ T cells from blood buffy coats. The receptors come from a human donor in good health.

This clone was seen a few times. The rearrangement links TRBV9 to TRBJ2-1, with 12 nucleotides matching TRBD2. V lost 1 base, J lost 3 bases, and 5 bases stayed unmatched. The CDR3 contains 17 residues. The germline gives CDR1 SGDLS, CDR2 YYNGEE. The CDR3 DNA sequence: TGTGCCAGCAGCGTATCTAGCGGGGGGGCTGTCTACAATGAGCAGTTCTTC. Its protein is CASSVSSGGAVYNEQFF.

The CDR3 DNA is TGTGCCAGCAGCTTAGAAAAGTTCTCTGGGGCCAACGTCCTGACTTTC. This translates into CASSLEKFSGANVLTF. This chain uses TRBV7-6 with TRBJ2-6; D gene uncertain. Germline assignment: CDR1 SGHVS and CDR2 FNYEAQ. The V end was cut by 1 base, the J end by 0 bases, with 7 bases between. This CDR3 has 16 residues.

The V gene is TRBV7-9, the J gene TRBJ2-5; D gene ambiguous. This CDR3 has 13 residues. The V end lost 5 bases, the J end lost 5 bases, and 12 bases lay between the germline ends. Per germline, CDR1 SEHNR and CDR2 FQNEAQ (reference sequence). The CDR3 bases are TGTGCCAGCAGCGCCCCGCCCTCGGAGACCCAGTACTTC. Translated, it gives CASSAPPSETQYF.

V and J are TRBV27 and TRBJ2-7; TRBD2 is a possible D gene (6 bases). Trimming took off 8 bases at V and 5 bases at J, with 22 bases between the two ends. CDR3 length: 15 residues. Germline V gene data show CDR1 as MNHEY and CDR2 as SMNVEV (reference sequence). CDR3 in amino acids: CASYSTSLVRNEQYF. The CDR3 DNA reads TGTGCCAGCTATTCTACTAGCCTAGTTCGAAACGAGCAGTACTTC.

V is TRBV7-3 and J is TRBJ1-1; D perhaps matches TRBD1 (5 bases). Trimming removed 0 bases from V and 0 bases from J, with 20 bases in between. Germline V gives CDR1 SGHTA, CDR2 FQGTGA. This CDR3 spans 19 amino acids. CDR3 region: CASSLTLRGIQVLNTEAFF. The CDR3 nucleotides read TGTGCCAGCAGCTTAACGTTAAGGGGCATTCAGGTTCTGAACACTGAAGCTTTCTTT.

V is TRBV5-1 and J is TRBJ2-3, with D perhaps assigned TRBD1 or TRBD2 (5 bases each). The V and J ends lost 0 bases and 0 bases respectively, with 8 bases between them. Looked up from germline, CDR1 is SGHRS and CDR2 is YFSETQ. CDR3 size: 15 residues. The CDR3 sequence: CASSLEGRSTDTQYF. For the CDR3, the DNA is TGCGCCAGCAGCTTGGAGGGACGGAGCACAGATACGCAGTATTTT.

The chain combines TRBV7-9 with TRBJ2-7; a possible D gene is TRBD1 (6 bases). CDR3 size: 15 residues. Trimming shortened V by 5 bases and J by 3 bases, and 17 bases separated the two germline ends. The V gene's germline CDR1 is SEHNR and CDR2 FQNEAQ (reference sequence). The CDR3 here is CASSPSRDTFYEQYF. The CDR3 DNA reads as TGTGCCAGCAGCCCGTCAAGGGACACTTTCTACGAGCAGTACTTC.

The chain recombines TRBV7-9 with TRBJ2-7, with unresolved D. Trimming removed 7 bases from V and 0 bases from J, with 13 bases in between. CDR1 and CDR2 (germline): SEHNR, FQNEAQ (reference sequence). The CDR3 loop spans 14 amino acids. The CDR3 sequence: CASTSGSLSYEQYF. For the CDR3, the DNA is TGTGCCAGCACCTCCGGGTCCCTCTCCTACGAGCAGTACTTC.

The chain combines TRBV19 with TRBJ1-2; TRBD1 might be the D (5 bases). This CDR3 is built from 16 residues. The V end lost 3 bases, the J end lost 0 bases, and 14 bases lay between the germline ends. The germline CDR1 and CDR2 sequences are LNHDA and SQIVND (reference sequence). DNA of the CDR3: TGTGCCAGTAGTATCTATTTCACAGGAGCTAACTATGGCTACACCTTC. It yields the protein CASSIYFTGANYGYTF.

CDR3 DNA sequence: TGCGCCAGCAGTCAATCGGGCGGGCAGGGGGCCTACGAGCAGTACGTC. It codes for CASSQSGGQGAYEQYV. The chain has TRBV23-1 and TRBJ2-7; 7 positions agree with TRBD1. TRBV23-1 has ORF status, its function being uncertain. V gave up 0 bases and J gave up 2 bases; unmatched junction bases: 7. This CDR3 comprises 16 residues.

This sequence joins TRBV6-1 and TRBJ2-5; 7 positions match TRBD1. Per germline, CDR1 MNHNS and CDR2 SASEGT. The V and J ends lost 4 bases and 4 bases, in that order; junction bases with no gene match: 6. CDR3 length: 14 residues. The CDR3 nucleotides are TGTGCCAGCAGTGCCGCAAAGGGGGCAGAGACCCAGTACTTC. As protein: CASSAAKGAETQYF.

The J gene is TRBJ1-2, the V gene TRBV2; a weak D match, TRBD1 (6 bases). This CDR3 has 14 amino acids. In germline, CDR1 is SNHLY, CDR2 FYNNEI. With 5 bases removed from V and 4 bases from J, the gap between germline ends came to 14 bases. The CDR3 region has the DNA TGTGCCAGCAGTCGACAGGCGCCCTCCTATGGCTACACCTTC. Encoded protein: CASSRQAPSYGYTF.

V gene TRBV7-2 combines with J gene TRBJ1-3; the D gene is possibly TRBD1 (6 bases). CDR1 is SGHTA, CDR2 FQGNSA, per germline. There are 15 residues in the CDR3. V was shortened by 4 bases and J by 1 base, with 11 bases between the two germline ends. CDR3 sequence (DNA): TGTGCCAGCAGCTACAGGGCGGGTTCTGGAAACACCATATATTTT. Residues: CASSYRAGSGNTIYF.

The V call is TRBV6-5, the J call TRBJ1-4, with D perhaps TRBD1 (5 bases). Germline CDR1 reads MNHEY; CDR2 reads SVGAGI. CDR3 length equals 14 residues. Trimming took 8 bases from V and 3 from J, leaving 13 bases between them. CDR3 residues: CASRPRQSNEKLFF. The CDR3 DNA is TGTGCCAGCCGTCCTAGACAGTCTAATGAAAAACTGTTTTTT.

This chain links TRBV7-9 with TRBJ1-2; D is possibly TRBD1 (5 bases). This CDR3 is built from 13 residues. In germline, CDR1 is SEHNR, CDR2 FQNEAQ (reference sequence). The V and J ends lost 4 bases and 7 bases respectively, with 13 bases between them. As DNA, the CDR3 is TGTGCCAGCAGCTACGAGGGGCGGAGTGGCTACACCTTC. Amino acid sequence: CASSYEGRSGYTF.